Presented here are 5 T cell receptor beta chains from one specimen sequenced in a study of radiation and T cells in renal cell carcinoma (dated by TCRdb to 2020 to 2021). Library creation used the immunoSEQ multiplex PCR assay. Imported from immuneACCESS, the table was reduced by TCRdb to in-frame sequences with V and J called. These copies leave out some clones; in studies compared against another copy, an unresolved V gene accounts for under half, and the cause of the remainder is not known. The table for this sample lists fewer than 85,000 clones; 89% of them were counted only once. The ten largest account for 6% of the sample. What this sample's time point label stands for: blood 4 weeks post-SBRT, at nephrectomy. The treatment or condition label, read with the paper, signifies: 15 Gy SBRT to primary tumor, nephrectomy 4 weeks later. The input for sequencing was blood, taken from a patient whose treatment included radiotherapy and nephrectomy. The receptors stem from a woman in her seventies with renal cell carcinoma.

The CDR3 DNA reads TGTGCCAGCAGCTCGCACAGGGGGCTGGATTCACCCCTCCACTTT. It codes for CASSSHRGLDSPLHF. The V call is TRBV7-3, the J call TRBJ1-6; 9 bases map to TRBD1. The CDR3 consists of 15 residues. J lost 8 bases, V lost 4 bases, and 6 bases had no gene match. Germline CDR1 reads SGHTA; CDR2 reads FQGTGA.

V is TRBV11-1 and J is TRBJ2-7, with D perhaps given as TRBD1 or TRBD2 (5 bases each). CDR3 length: 15 amino acids. V lost 3 bases, J lost 2 bases, and 14 bases lay in between. Germline V lookup: CDR1 SGHAT, CDR2 FQDESV (reference sequence). The CDR3 DNA reads TGTGCCAGCAGCTTTCGGGGCGCGACCGCCTACGAGCAGTACTTC. Encoded protein: CASSFRGATAYEQYF.

This clone was observed a few times. V gene TRBV7-9 combines with J gene TRBJ2-1; 10 positions agree with TRBD2. The V and J ends lost 5 bases and 7 bases, in that order; junction bases with no gene match: 11. CDR1 is SEHNR, CDR2 FQNEAQ, per germline (reference sequence). The CDR3 length is 16 residues. CDR3 loop: CASSHNLISGGNEQFF. CDR3 nucleotide sequence: TGTGCCAGCAGCCACAACCTCATTAGCGGGGGGAATGAGCAGTTCTTC.

The chain joins TRBV6-6 to TRBJ1-2, with D possibly matching TRBD1 (5 bases). The germline CDR1 and CDR2 sequences are MNHNY and SVGAGI (reference sequence). The V end was cut by 6 bases, the J end by 8 bases, with 22 bases between. There are 15 residues in the CDR3. The CDR3 protein is CASSPTSTAPGGYTF. Here the CDR3 DNA reads TGTGCCAGCAGCCCTACCTCGACAGCGCCGGGCGGCTACACCTTC.

The V gene is TRBV19, the J gene TRBJ1-3; D not resolved. This CDR3 has 13 residues. Per the germline V gene, CDR1 is LNHDA and CDR2 is SQIVND (reference sequence). The V and J ends lost 7 bases and 0 bases respectively, with 7 bases between them. This chain's CDR3 is CASTVVSGNTIYF. DNA for the CDR3: TGTGCCAGTACCGTTGTCTCTGGAAACACCATATATTTT.